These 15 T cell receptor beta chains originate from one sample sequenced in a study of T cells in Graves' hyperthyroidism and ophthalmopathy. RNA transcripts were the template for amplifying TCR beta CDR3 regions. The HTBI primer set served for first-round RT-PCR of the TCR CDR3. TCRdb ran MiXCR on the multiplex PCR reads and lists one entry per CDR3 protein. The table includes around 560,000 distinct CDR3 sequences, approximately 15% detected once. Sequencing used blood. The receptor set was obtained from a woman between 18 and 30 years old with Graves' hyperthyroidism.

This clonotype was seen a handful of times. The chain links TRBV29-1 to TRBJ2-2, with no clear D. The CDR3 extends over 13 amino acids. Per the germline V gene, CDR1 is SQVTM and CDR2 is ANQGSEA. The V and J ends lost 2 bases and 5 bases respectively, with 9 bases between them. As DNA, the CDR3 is TGCAGCGTTGAACGACTGCGAACCGGGGAGCTGTTTTTT. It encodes CSVERLRTGELFF.

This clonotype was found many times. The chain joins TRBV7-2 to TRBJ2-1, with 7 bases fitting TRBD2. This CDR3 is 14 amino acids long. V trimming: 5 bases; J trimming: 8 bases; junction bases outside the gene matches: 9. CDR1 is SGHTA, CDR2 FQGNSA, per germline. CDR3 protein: CASSPRFGLDEQFF. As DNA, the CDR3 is TGTGCCAGCAGCCCCCGATTTGGACTAGATGAGCAGTTCTTC.

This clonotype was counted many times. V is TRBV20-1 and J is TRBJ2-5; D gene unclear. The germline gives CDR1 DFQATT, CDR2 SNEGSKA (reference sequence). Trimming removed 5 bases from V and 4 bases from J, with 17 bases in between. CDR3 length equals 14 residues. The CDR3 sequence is CSAAPIWVGETQYF. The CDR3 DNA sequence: TGCAGTGCTGCCCCTATTTGGGTTGGAGAGACCCAGTACTTC.

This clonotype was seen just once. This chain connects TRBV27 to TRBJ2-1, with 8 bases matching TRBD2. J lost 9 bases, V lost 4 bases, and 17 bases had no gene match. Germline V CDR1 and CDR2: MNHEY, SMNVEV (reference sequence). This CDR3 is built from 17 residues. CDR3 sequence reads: CASSSVTGLGRLREQFF. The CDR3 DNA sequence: TGTGCCAGCAGTTCAGTTACGGGACTAGGAAGGTTACGTGAGCAGTTCTTC.

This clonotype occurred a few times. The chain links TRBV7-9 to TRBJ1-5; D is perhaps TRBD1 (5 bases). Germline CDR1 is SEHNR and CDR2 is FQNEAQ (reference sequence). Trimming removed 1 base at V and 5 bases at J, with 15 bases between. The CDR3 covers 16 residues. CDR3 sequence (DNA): TGTGCCAGCAGCTTAGTTGGGGGAGGGGAGCATCAGCCCCAGCATTTT. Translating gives CASSLVGGGEHQPQHF. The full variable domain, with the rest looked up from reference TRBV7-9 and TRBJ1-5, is DTGVSQNPRHKITKRGQNVTFRCDPISEHNRLYWYRQTLGQGPEFLTYFQNEAQLEKSRLLSDRFSAERPKGSFSTLEIQRTEQGDSAMYLCASSLVGGGEHQPQHFGDGTRLSIL.

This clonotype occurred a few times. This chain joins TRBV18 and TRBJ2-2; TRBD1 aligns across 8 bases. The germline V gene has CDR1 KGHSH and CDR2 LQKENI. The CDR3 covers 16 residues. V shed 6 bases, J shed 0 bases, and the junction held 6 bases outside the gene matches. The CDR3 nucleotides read TGTGCCAGCTCCGACTCGGGACAGGCGAACACCGGGGAGCTGTTTTTT. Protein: CASSDSGQANTGELFF.

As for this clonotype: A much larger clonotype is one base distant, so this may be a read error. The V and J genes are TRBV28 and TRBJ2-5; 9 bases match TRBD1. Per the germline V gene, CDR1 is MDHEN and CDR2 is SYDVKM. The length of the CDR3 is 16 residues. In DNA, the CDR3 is TGTCCCAGCAGTCCCGACCGTACAGGGGGCGGAGAGACCCAGTACTTC. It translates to CPSSPDRTGGGETQYF. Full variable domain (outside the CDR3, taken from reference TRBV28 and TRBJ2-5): DVKVTQSSRYLVKRTGEKVFLECVQDMDHENMFWYRQDPGLGLRLIYFSYDVKMKEKGDIPEGYSVSREKKERFSLILESASTNQTSMYLCPSSPDRTGGGETQYFGPGTRLLVL.

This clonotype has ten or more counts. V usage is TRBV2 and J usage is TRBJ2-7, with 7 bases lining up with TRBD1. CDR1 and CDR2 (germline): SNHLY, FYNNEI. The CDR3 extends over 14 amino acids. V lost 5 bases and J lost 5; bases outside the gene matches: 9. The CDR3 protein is CASSQTGKPHEQYF. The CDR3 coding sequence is TGTGCCAGCAGTCAGACAGGGAAACCCCACGAGCAGTACTTC.

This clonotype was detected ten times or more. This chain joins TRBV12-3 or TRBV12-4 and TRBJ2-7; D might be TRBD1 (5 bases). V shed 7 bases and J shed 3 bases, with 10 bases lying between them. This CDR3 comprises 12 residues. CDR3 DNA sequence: TGTGCCAGCAAGGACACCCTCTACGAGCAGTACTTC. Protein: CASKDTLYEQYF.

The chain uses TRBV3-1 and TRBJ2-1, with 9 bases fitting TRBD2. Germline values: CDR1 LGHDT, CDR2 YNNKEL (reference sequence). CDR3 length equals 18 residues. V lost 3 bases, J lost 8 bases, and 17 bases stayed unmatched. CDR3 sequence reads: CASSHLTSGLERGDEQFF. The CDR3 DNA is TGTGCCAGCAGCCACCTTACTAGCGGGCTGGAGCGGGGGGATGAGCAGTTCTTC.

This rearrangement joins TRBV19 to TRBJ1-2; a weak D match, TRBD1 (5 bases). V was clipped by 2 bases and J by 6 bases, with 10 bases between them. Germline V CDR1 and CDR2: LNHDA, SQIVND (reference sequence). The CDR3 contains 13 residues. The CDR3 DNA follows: TGTGCCAGTAGTATACCAGGGACCCATGGCTACACCTTC. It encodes CASSIPGTHGYTF.

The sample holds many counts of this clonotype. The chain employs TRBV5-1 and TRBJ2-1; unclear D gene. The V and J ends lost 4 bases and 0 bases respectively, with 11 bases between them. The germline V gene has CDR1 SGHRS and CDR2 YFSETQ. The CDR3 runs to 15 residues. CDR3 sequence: CASSPNPSSYNEQFF. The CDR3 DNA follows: TGCGCCAGCAGCCCAAATCCGAGCTCCTACAATGAGCAGTTCTTC.

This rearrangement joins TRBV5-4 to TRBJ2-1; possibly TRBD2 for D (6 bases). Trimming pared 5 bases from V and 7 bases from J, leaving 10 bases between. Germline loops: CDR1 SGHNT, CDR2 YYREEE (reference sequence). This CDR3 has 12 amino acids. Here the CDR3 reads CASRGTGNEQFF. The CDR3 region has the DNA TGTGCCAGCAGGGGGACTGGGAATGAGCAGTTCTTC.

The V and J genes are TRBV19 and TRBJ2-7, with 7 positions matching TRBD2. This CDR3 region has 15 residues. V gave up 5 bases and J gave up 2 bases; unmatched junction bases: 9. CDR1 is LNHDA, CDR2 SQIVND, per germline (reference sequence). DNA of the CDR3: TGTGCCAGTAGTCCCGCCGGGGGGTCGACCTACGAGCAGTACTTC. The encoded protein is CASSPAGGSTYEQYF.

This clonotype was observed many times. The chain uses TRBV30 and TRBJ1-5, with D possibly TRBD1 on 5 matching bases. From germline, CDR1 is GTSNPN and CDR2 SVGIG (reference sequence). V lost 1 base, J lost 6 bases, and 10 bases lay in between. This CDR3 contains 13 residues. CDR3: CAWSEGAAQPQHF. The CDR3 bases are TGTGCCTGGAGTGAAGGGGCCGCTCAGCCCCAGCATTTT.